Below, 15 T cell receptor beta chains from the same sample are listed, as sequenced in a study of radiation and T cells in renal cell carcinoma. Treatment given: 15 Gy SBRT to primary tumor, nephrectomy 4 weeks later. The method was immunoSEQ multiplex PCR; TCRdb's version includes in-frame clones alone and lacks a portion of them. The sample shows around 13,000 clones, roughly 34% of them seen only once. The material was tumor tissue, obtained from a patient whose treatment included radiotherapy and nephrectomy. These receptors were obtained from a man between 60 and 75 years old with renal cell carcinoma.

V is TRBV5-6 and J is TRBJ2-1; 9 bases match TRBD2. The CDR3 loop spans 14 amino acids. The V gene end was trimmed by 6 bases and the J gene end by 3 bases; junction bases not matched to a gene: 4. Germline values: CDR1 SGHDT, CDR2 YYEEEE. In DNA, the CDR3 is TGTGCCAGCATCACTAGCGGGTACTACAATGAGCAGTTCTTC. Translated, it gives CASITSGYYNEQFF.

V gene TRBV18 combines with J gene TRBJ1-2; D is possibly TRBD1 (5 bases). The CDR3 covers 14 residues. Per the germline V gene, CDR1 is KGHSH and CDR2 is LQKENI. Trimming left V 3 bases short and J 4 bases short, with 12 bases between. CDR3 in DNA: TGTGCCAGCTCACCTCCAGTGCAGGGCTATGGCTACACCTTC. Amino acids: CASSPPVQGYGYTF.

This clone came up a few times. The chain carries TRBV5-1 and TRBJ1-2, with D possibly matching TRBD1 (6 bases). Trimming shortened V by 4 bases and J by 8 bases, and 15 bases separated the two germline ends. This CDR3 spans 13 amino acids. From germline, CDR1 is SGHRS and CDR2 YFSETQ. The CDR3 loop reads CASSGTGFWGYTF. The CDR3 DNA follows: TGCGCCAGCAGCGGAACAGGGTTCTGGGGCTACACCTTC.

This clone is categorized as medium-sized. The chain combines TRBV27 with TRBJ2-1; possibly TRBD2 for D (7 bases). V gave up 3 bases and J gave up 6 bases, with 12 bases separating them. The CDR3 spans 14 residues. In germline, CDR1 is MNHEY, CDR2 SMNVEV (reference sequence). CDR3 amino acids: CASSLGGGSNEQFF. The CDR3 DNA reads as TGTGCCAGCAGTTTGGGGGGCGGGAGCAATGAGCAGTTCTTC.

The V and J genes are TRBV5-8 and TRBJ2-7, with D possibly being TRBD1 (6 bases). CDR1 SGHTS and CDR2 YDEGEE come from the germline V gene. The CDR3 is made up of 15 amino acids. V dropped 4 bases and J dropped 6 bases, with 20 bases sitting between them. CDR3 bases: TGTGCCAGCAGCCCGGTACAGGGTTTAAGGAGCGAGCAGTACGTC. Protein sequence: CASSPVQGLRSEQYV.

There are a few counts of this clone. The chain recombines TRBV6-5 with TRBJ2-3; TRBD2 matches 11 bases. CDR1 and CDR2 from the germline V gene are MNHEY and SVGAGI. The CDR3 extends over 16 amino acids. V was clipped by 2 bases and J by 1 base; unmatched bases: 2. This chain's CDR3 is CASSYLSGGGTDTQYF. The CDR3 nucleotides read TGTGCCAGCAGTTACCTTAGCGGGGGGGGCACAGATACGCAGTATTTT.

The sample holds a few counts of this clone. The chain has TRBV30 and TRBJ1-1; D is ambiguous. Looked up from germline, CDR1 is GTSNPN and CDR2 is SVGIG (reference sequence). The CDR3 runs 13 residues. The ends were cut back, 1 base at V and 6 bases at J, with 12 bases in the middle. The CDR3 here is CAWSGVLSSEAFF. CDR3 in DNA: TGTGCCTGGAGTGGGGTTCTCTCTTCTGAAGCTTTCTTT.

This clone was seen more than once but under ten times. The genes are TRBV5-1 and TRBJ2-5; 7 positions agree with TRBD1. Trimming took 0 bases from V and 5 from J; bases not matched to a gene: 19. Germline loops: CDR1 SGHRS, CDR2 YFSETQ. CDR3 length: 19 amino acids. Here the CDR3 DNA reads TGCGCCAGCAGCTTGGGATGGGGACGAGGAACAGGGGTTGGGGAGACCCAGTACTTC. Amino acid sequence: CASSLGWGRGTGVGETQYF.

The genes are TRBV28 and TRBJ2-7, with D maybe TRBD1 (6 bases). Germline CDR1 is MDHEN and CDR2 is SYDVKM. Trimming took 8 bases from V and 7 from J, leaving 12 bases between them. The CDR3 is 11 amino acids. The CDR3 sequence is CASAGALEQYV. The CDR3 DNA reads as TGTGCCAGCGCAGGGGCCTTGGAGCAGTACGTC.

Points on this clone: Other DNA variants within this sample encode the same CDR3. This sequence joins TRBV14 and TRBJ2-7; 11 positions agree with TRBD1. This CDR3 is 14 amino acids long. Trimming took 4 bases from V and 4 from J; bases not matched to a gene: 3. CDR1 SGHDN and CDR2 FVKESK come from the germline V gene. CDR3 nucleotide sequence: TGTGCCAGCAGCCCCGGGACAGGGGGTTACGAGCAGTACTTC. As protein: CASSPGTGGYEQYF.

The gene calls are TRBV4-2 and TRBJ2-1; 11 bases align to TRBD2. This CDR3 has 17 amino acids. The V gene's germline CDR1 is LGHNA and CDR2 YNFKEQ. The trim removed 0 bases at V and 2 bases at J, leaving 3 bases unmatched. CDR3 loop: CASSQDRGLAAYNEQFF. The CDR3 DNA reads as TGTGCCAGCAGCCAAGATAGGGGACTAGCGGCCTACAATGAGCAGTTCTTC.

The V call is TRBV6-1, the J call TRBJ1-2; the match to TRBD1 covers 9 bases. This CDR3 is 16 amino acids long. Germline loops: CDR1 MNHNS, CDR2 SASEGT. Trimming cost V 0 bases and J 5 bases; bases outside gene matches: 7. CDR3 loop: CASSEALTGGFYGYTF. CDR3 nucleotide sequence: TGTGCCAGCAGTGAAGCCTTGACAGGGGGGTTTTATGGCTACACCTTC.

This clone appeared a few times. The J gene is TRBJ1-1, the V gene TRBV19; 7 bases match TRBD1. Germline trimming cut 7 bases from V and 3 bases from J; bases unmatched to any gene: 8. This CDR3 is 14 amino acids long. Germline lookup yields CDR1 LNHDA and CDR2 SQIVND (reference sequence). CDR3 DNA sequence: TGTGCCAGTATAGGGGGCGCGATGGACACTGAAGCTTTCTTT. This translates into CASIGGAMDTEAFF.

J is TRBJ2-3 and V is TRBV6-6, with D unresolved. The ends were cut back, 2 bases at V and 2 bases at J, with 5 bases in the middle. Germline V gives CDR1 MNHNY, CDR2 SVGAGI (reference sequence). The CDR3 has 13 residues. The DNA for the CDR3 is TGTGCCAGCAGTTACGCAGCCACAGATACGCAGTATTTT. Translation gives CASSYAATDTQYF.

For the CDR3, the DNA is TGTGCCAGCAGCGTCCCGGGACAGGGGGCTTACGAGACCCAGTACTTC. Protein product: CASSVPGQGAYETQYF. V usage is TRBV9 and J usage is TRBJ2-5, with 12 bases identical to TRBD1. Germline lookup yields CDR1 SGDLS and CDR2 YYNGEE. The CDR3 is made up of 16 amino acids. With V trimmed by 2 bases and J by 5 bases, 7 bases remained unmatched.